The next 18 T cell receptor beta chains were all read from a single sample in a study of blood T cells in healthy people across ages. Sample-barcoded 5' priming and a J-beta primer mix drove a second PCR of about 7 to 12 cycles. In TCRdb, the 5' RACE reads were re-called with MiXCR into one record per CDR3 protein. There are around 1.5 million distinct CDR3 sequences in the sample; roughly a third occur only once, and approximately 11% lies in the top ten. Sequencing was done on a sample of blood. The receptors here all came from a woman aged 25 to 39 in good health.

CDR3 nucleotide sequence: TGCAGTGCTAGACACGGGACTACCAATGAGCAGTTCTTC. Its protein is CSARHGTTNEQFF. The chain has TRBV20-1 and TRBJ2-1, with 7 bases identical to TRBD2. The V segment lost 2 bases and the J segment 6 bases; nucleotides outside the gene matches: 4. Per germline, CDR1 DFQATT and CDR2 SNEGSKA (reference sequence). The CDR3 is 13 residues long.

This clonotype was detected only a few times. The V and J genes are TRBV27 and TRBJ2-7; no clear D gene. V was pared by 6 bases and J by 0 bases, with 15 bases between. Germline V gene lookup returns CDR1 MNHEY and CDR2 SMNVEV (reference sequence). The CDR3 is 15 amino acids. The CDR3 loop is CASRPVQSRSYEQYF. CDR3 coding DNA: TGTGCCAGCAGGCCCGTCCAGAGCCGCTCCTACGAGCAGTACTTC.

This chain joins TRBV28 and TRBJ2-5, with TRBD2 as a possible D gene (6 bases). The length of the CDR3 is 15 residues. V dropped 2 bases and J dropped 5 bases, with 15 bases sitting between them. Per germline, CDR1 MDHEN and CDR2 SYDVKM. The CDR3 region has the DNA TGTGCCAGCAGTTTACAGCGGACGGGGAGGGAGACCCAGTACTTC. Translated, it gives CASSLQRTGRETQYF.

The V and J genes are TRBV27 and TRBJ2-1, with 8 bases fitting TRBD1. CDR1 MNHEY and CDR2 SMNVEV come from the germline V gene (reference sequence). Trimming at V came to 3 bases and at J to 3 bases, leaving 1 base not matched to a gene. The CDR3 length is 14 residues. For the CDR3, the DNA is TGTGCCAGCAGTTTTGACAGGGGCTACAATGAGCAGTTCTTC. The encoded protein is CASSFDRGYNEQFF.

This clonotype was observed a few times. The CDR3, as DNA: TGTGCCAGCAGTTACTCTGACAGGGGCTCACCCCTCCACTTT. This encodes CASSYSDRGSPLHF. The V gene is TRBV6-5, the J gene TRBJ1-6; 8 bases align to TRBD1. This CDR3 has 14 residues. J gave up 10 bases and V 0 bases, and 2 bases lay outside the gene matches. CDR1 and CDR2 from the germline V gene are MNHEY and SVGAGI.

V gene TRBV11-2 combines with J gene TRBJ1-1; no definite D call. V lost 5 bases and J lost 7, with 17 bases in between. Germline V lookup: CDR1 SGHAT, CDR2 FQNNGV. This CDR3 has 14 amino acids. The CDR3 spells CASSLLRGSGEAFF. For the CDR3, the DNA is TGTGCCAGCAGCCTACTCCGTGGCTCTGGTGAAGCTTTCTTT.

The chain couples TRBV7-9 to TRBJ1-4, with D perhaps TRBD1 (6 bases). Germline CDR1 and CDR2: SEHNR and FQNEAQ (reference sequence). This CDR3 comprises 16 residues. Trimming shortened V by 1 base and J by 0 bases, and 9 bases separated the two germline ends. The CDR3 DNA follows: TGTGCCAGCAGCTTAGGGGACACCGCAACTAATGAAAAACTGTTTTTT. Its protein product is CASSLGDTATNEKLFF.

This clonotype was found many times. CDR3 nucleotides: TGCAGCGTTGAGGGTACAGGCCGGCCTCAAGAGACCCAGTACTTC. Encoded protein: CSVEGTGRPQETQYF. The chain carries TRBV29-1 and TRBJ2-5, with D possibly TRBD1 on 5 matching bases. The V end lost 3 bases, the J end lost 2 bases, and 16 bases lay between the germline ends. Germline CDR1 reads SQVTM; CDR2 reads ANQGSEA. The CDR3 sequence is 15 residues long. Full variable domain (remainder filled in from reference TRBV29-1 and TRBJ2-5): SAVISQKPSRDICQRGTSLTIQCQVDSQVTMMFWYRQQPGQSLTLIATANQGSEATYESGFVIDKFPISRPNLTFSTLTVSNMSPEDSSIYLCSVEGTGRPQETQYFGPGTRLLVL.

This sequence joins TRBV24-1 and TRBJ2-1; 7 bases agree with TRBD1. V was pared by 4 bases and J by 9 bases, with 11 bases of the junction left unmatched. The CDR3 covers 15 residues. Germline V gives CDR1 KGHDR, CDR2 SFDVKD. Written as DNA, the CDR3 is TGTGCCACCAGTGAGAACAGGGGTTTGAATAGTGAGCAGTTCTTC. Residues: CATSENRGLNSEQFF.

The chain recombines TRBV4-1 with TRBJ2-7, with 8 nucleotides matching TRBD2. The CDR3 totals 18 residues. Trimming at V came to 1 base and at J to 1 base, leaving 12 bases not matched to a gene. Germline loops: CDR1 MGHRA, CDR2 YSYEKL. CDR3 DNA: TGCGCCAGCAGCCAAGTCGCAGCGGGAGATCCCAAATCCTACGAGCAGTACTTC. Its translation: CASSQVAAGDPKSYEQYF.

Concerning this clonotype itself: An end of the junction does not agree with germline; a read error may underlie this. The V and J genes are TRBV4-1 and TRBJ1-5, with D perhaps TRBD1 (6 bases). This CDR3 has 15 residues. Germline-derived CDR1 and CDR2 are MGHRA and YSYEKL. The CDR3 region is CASSQEAQGNQSQHF. CDR3 nucleotides: TGCGCCAGCAGCCAAGAGGCACAGGGCAATCAGTCCCAGCATTTT.

This clonotype was detected only a few times. V usage is TRBV11-2 and J usage is TRBJ2-7; TRBD2 agrees at 10 bases. The V gene's germline CDR1 is SGHAT and CDR2 FQNNGV. Losses at the gene ends were 8 bases for V and 2 bases for J; bases not matched to a gene: 9. The CDR3 contains 15 residues. This chain's CDR3 is CASGDSGRTTYEQYF. The CDR3, as DNA: TGTGCCAGCGGAGATAGCGGGAGGACGACCTACGAGCAGTACTTC.

Remarks on this clonotype: Its ends do not fully match the called genes, so a read error is possible. V is TRBV20-1 and J is TRBJ2-7, with 10 bases matching TRBD2. Germline CDR1 DFQATT, CDR2 SNEGSKA (reference sequence). The CDR3 consists of 19 residues. The CDR3 DNA sequence: TGCAGTACTAGAGATTGGTTTGGTAGAGCGGGAGGGCTTATTGACGAGCAGTACTTC. This sequence encodes CSTRDWFGRAGGLIDEQYF.

In nucleotides, the CDR3 is TGTGCCAGCAGTTTCTGGACAGGCCCCTACGAGCAGTACTTC. It is translated as CASSFWTGPYEQYF. This chain connects TRBV27 to TRBJ2-7; 7 bases agree with TRBD1. The germline gives CDR1 MNHEY, CDR2 SMNVEV (reference sequence). This CDR3 spans 14 amino acids. The V segment lost 3 bases and the J segment 2 bases; nucleotides outside the gene matches: 4.

This chain links TRBV3-1 with TRBJ2-1; 11 nucleotides agree with TRBD2. The DNA end favors TRBJ2-7, so the J call may be wrong. Germline CDR1 LGHDT, CDR2 YNNKEL (reference sequence). CDR3 size: 15 residues. The CDR3 protein is CASSQDIAGGREQYF. CDR3 sequence (DNA): TGTGCCAGCAGCCAAGATATAGCGGGGGGGCGGGAGCAGTACTTC.

Worth noting for this clonotype: Being one base from a much bigger clone, this may be a read error. The chain combines TRBV3-1 with TRBJ2-5, with D tentatively TRBD1 (5 bases). The germline V gene has CDR1 LGHDT and CDR2 YNNKEL (reference sequence). The CDR3 is 12 residues long. The CDR3 region has the DNA TGTGCCAGCAGTAGACAGAAAGAGACCCGGTACTTC. It yields the protein CASSRQKETRYF.

This clonotype was detected a few times. The chain couples TRBV29-1 to TRBJ1-5; D is perhaps TRBD1 (5 bases). Trimming removed 6 bases at V and 3 bases at J, with 12 bases between. Germline assignment: CDR1 SQVTM and CDR2 ANQGSEA. The CDR3 extends over 13 amino acids. CDR3 amino acids: CSVSDSANQPQHF. The CDR3, as DNA: TGCAGCGTGTCCGACAGTGCCAATCAGCCCCAGCATTTT.

V usage is TRBV7-9 and J usage is TRBJ1-4; 7 nucleotides line up with TRBD1. Per the germline V gene, CDR1 is SEHNR and CDR2 is FQNEAQ (reference sequence). The V segment lost 5 bases and the J segment 5 bases; nucleotides outside the gene matches: 23. The CDR3 has 20 residues. CDR3 region: CASSVTTMDPRDSVNEKLFF. The CDR3 DNA reads as TGTGCCAGCAGCGTCACCACCATGGACCCGAGGGACAGCGTCAATGAAAAACTGTTTTTT.